Below are 10 T cell receptor beta chains sequenced from a single sample in a study of beta chain features in type 1 diabetes. Every isolated RNA sample was fully reverse transcribed, so sequencing captured expressed TCRB transcripts. Method: immunoSEQ multiplex PCR; TCRdb's copy keeps in-frame clones and lacks some. The table lists about 620,000 clones, 15% to 18% of them singletons, with approximately 0.099% in the top ten. Sequenced: naive CD4+ T cells from blood. These receptors were taken from a young man in good health.

This clone was detected a few times. The gene calls are TRBV4-1 and TRBJ2-5; 9 bases agree with TRBD2. Trimming removed 4 bases from V and 4 bases from J; junction bases left unmatched: 16. Germline values: CDR1 MGHRA, CDR2 YSYEKL. The CDR3 loop spans 18 amino acids. The CDR3 DNA is TGCGCCAGCAGCCTAAGCCCAACCCGGGGACTAGCCGGAGAGACCCAGTACTTC. Encoded protein: CASSLSPTRGLAGETQYF.

This clone was seen more than once but under ten times. The gene calls are TRBV27 and TRBJ2-1; either TRBD1 or TRBD2 may supply D (6 bases each). CDR1 is MNHEY and CDR2 is SMNVEV in the germline V gene (reference sequence). Deletions cut 4 bases from V and 9 bases from J, with 13 bases between. This CDR3 region has 13 residues. CDR3: CASSSYGGSEQFF. CDR3 coding DNA: TGTGCCAGCAGTTCTTACGGGGGCTCTGAGCAGTTCTTC.

The rearrangement links TRBV4-1 to TRBJ1-5, with TRBD1 as a possible D gene (5 bases). Deletions cut 0 bases from V and 3 bases from J, with 12 bases between. This CDR3 region has 16 residues. The germline CDR1 and CDR2 sequences are MGHRA and YSYEKL. CDR3 bases: TGCGCCAGCAGCCAAGACGGGGGGAGGGACAATCAGCCCCAGCATTTT. Residues: CASSQDGGRDNQPQHF.

This clone has just a few counts. This chain links TRBV19 with TRBJ2-4, with D perhaps assigned TRBD1 or TRBD2 (5 bases each). The V gene's germline CDR1 is LNHDA and CDR2 SQIVND (reference sequence). Trimming shortened V by 6 bases and J by 0 bases, and 18 bases separated the two germline ends. The CDR3 is 17 amino acids. DNA of the CDR3: TGTGCCAGTAGACCCTCCGGGACGCGATTAGCCAAAAACATTCAGTACTTC. It specifies CASRPSGTRLAKNIQYF.

The chain recombines TRBV6-6 with TRBJ2-5, with D maybe TRBD1 (6 bases). The CDR3 runs 12 residues. Germline CDR1 reads MNHNY; CDR2 reads SVGAGI (reference sequence). Trimming took 3 bases from V and 11 from J, leaving 13 bases between them. CDR3 amino acids: CASSYSKGEQYF. In nucleotides, the CDR3 is TGTGCCAGCAGTTATAGCAAGGGGGAGCAGTACTTC.

CDR3 coding DNA: TGTGCCAGCAGCTTAGGGGAGGGACAGGATGAAGCTTTCTTT. It encodes CASSLGEGQDEAFF. The chain has TRBV7-9 and TRBJ1-1; 8 bases map to TRBD1. The CDR3 spans 14 residues. V was pared by 1 base and J by 7 bases, with 5 bases of the junction left unmatched. Per germline, CDR1 SEHNR and CDR2 FQNEAQ (reference sequence).

This clone came up a few times. The rearrangement joins TRBV4-1 to TRBJ2-7, with a possible D match to TRBD1 (5 bases). The CDR3 sequence is 16 residues long. With 0 bases removed from V and 7 bases from J, the gap between germline ends came to 19 bases. The germline CDR1 and CDR2 sequences are MGHRA and YSYEKL. CDR3 sequence reads: CASSQDSRAPLLEQYF. CDR3 nucleotide sequence: TGCGCCAGCAGCCAAGATAGCAGGGCGCCCCTGCTAGAGCAGTACTTC.

The chain uses TRBV11-1 and TRBJ2-1, with D possibly matching TRBD2 (6 bases). The CDR3 has 14 amino acids. Trimming shortened V by 1 base and J by 4 bases, and 8 bases separated the two germline ends. Germline V gives CDR1 SGHAT, CDR2 FQDESV (reference sequence). DNA for the CDR3: TGTGCCAGCAGCTTAGTGGCGGGGTACAATGAGCAGTTCTTC. Its protein is CASSLVAGYNEQFF.

This clone was seen only a few times. The chain employs TRBV6-6 and TRBJ1-4; no definite D call. The CDR3 is 12 residues long. CDR1 MNHNY and CDR2 SVGAGI come from the germline V gene (reference sequence). V was trimmed by 5 bases and J by 5 bases, leaving 6 bases between them. Here the CDR3 reads CASSPRNEKLFF. Written as DNA, the CDR3 is TGTGCCAGCAGTCCGAGAAATGAAAAACTGTTTTTT.

This clone was seen a few times. This chain connects TRBV19 to TRBJ1-1; 9 positions match TRBD1. Per germline, CDR1 LNHDA and CDR2 SQIVND (reference sequence). J was trimmed by 5 bases and V by 4 bases; bases with no gene match: 5. There are 14 residues in the CDR3. The CDR3 nucleotides are TGTGCCAGTAGTAGAGACAGGGGGTTTACTGAAGCTTTCTTT. Protein sequence: CASSRDRGFTEAFF.